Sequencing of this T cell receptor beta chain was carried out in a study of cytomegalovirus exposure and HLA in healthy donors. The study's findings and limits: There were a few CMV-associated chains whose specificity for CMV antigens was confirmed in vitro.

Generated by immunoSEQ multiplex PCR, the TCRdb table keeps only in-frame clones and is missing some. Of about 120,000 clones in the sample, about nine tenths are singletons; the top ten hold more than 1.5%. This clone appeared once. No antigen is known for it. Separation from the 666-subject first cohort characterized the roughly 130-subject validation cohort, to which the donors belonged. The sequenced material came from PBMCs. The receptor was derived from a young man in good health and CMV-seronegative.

CDR3: CASSLDPISSYNEQFF. The CDR3 DNA follows: TGCGCCAGCAGCTTGGACCCTATAAGCTCCTACAATGAGCAGTTCTTC. V and J are TRBV5-1 and TRBJ2-1; no clear D gene. This CDR3 has 16 amino acids. The germline V gene has CDR1 SGHRS and CDR2 YFSETQ. Trimming removed 0 bases from V and 0 bases from J, with 10 bases in between.